This TCR beta chain stems from a study of blood T cells in healthy people across ages. Combining a sample-barcoded 5' primer with a J-beta primer mix, a second PCR ran for roughly 6 to 11 cycles. Through a template-switch adaptor with 12 random nucleotides, each cDNA molecule received a tag. From the 5' RACE reads, TCRdb called clonotypes with MiXCR, one entry per CDR3 protein. The data hold some 1.8 million distinct CDR3 sequences, with 39% observed a single time. This clonotype has more than one count but fewer than ten. CDR1 is DFQATT, CDR2 SNEGSKA, per germline (reference sequence). V trimming: 2 bases; J trimming: 2 bases; junction bases outside the gene matches: 3. The length of the CDR3 is 13 residues.

The sequence came from a human donor in good health. The J gene is TRBJ2-7, the V gene TRBV20-1, with TRBD2 identical over 7 bases. Sequencing was done on a sample of blood. This CDR3 is CSARTSVAYEQYF. Written as DNA, the CDR3 is TGCAGTGCTAGAACTAGCGTCGCCTACGAGCAGTACTTC.